This T cell receptor (beta chain) was profiled in a study of blood T cell repertoires in COVID-19. This CDR3 region has 11 residues. CDR1 is MNHNS, CDR2 SASEGT, per germline. Trimming removed 3 bases from V and 7 bases from J, with 4 bases in between. Libraries were prepared by immunoSEQ multiplex PCR; TCRdb keeps only in-frame clonotypes and omits some of them. This sample has under 300,000 clones, with less than 90% found just once. This receptor was taken from a man aged 60 to 75 with acute or convalescent COVID-19. This sequence joins TRBV6-1 and TRBJ2-1; D not resolved. Sequencing used peripheral blood. The CDR3 DNA reads TGTGCCAGCAGTGAGAGGAATGAGCAGTTCTTC. It yields the protein CASSERNEQFF.